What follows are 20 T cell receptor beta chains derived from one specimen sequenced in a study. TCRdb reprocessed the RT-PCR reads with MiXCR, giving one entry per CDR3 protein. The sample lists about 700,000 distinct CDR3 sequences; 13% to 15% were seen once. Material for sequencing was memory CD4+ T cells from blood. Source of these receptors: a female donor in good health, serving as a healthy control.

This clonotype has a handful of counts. CDR3 sequence: CASSLGVSDRGEAFF. CDR3 nucleotide sequence: TGCGCCAGCAGCTTGGGTGTTTCGGACAGGGGGGAAGCTTTCTTT. The rearrangement uses TRBV5-1 and TRBJ1-1; TRBD1 matches 10 bases. The length of the CDR3 is 15 residues. V was pared by 0 bases and J by 8 bases, with 7 bases of the junction left unmatched. Germline V gene lookup returns CDR1 SGHRS and CDR2 YFSETQ.

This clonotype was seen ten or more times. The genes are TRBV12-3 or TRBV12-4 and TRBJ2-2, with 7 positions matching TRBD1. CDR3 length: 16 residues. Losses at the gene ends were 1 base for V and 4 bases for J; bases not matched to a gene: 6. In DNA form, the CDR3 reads TGTGCCAGCAGTTTAGAGCAGGGGGTCGGCACCGGGGAGCTGTTTTTT. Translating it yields CASSLEQGVGTGELFF.

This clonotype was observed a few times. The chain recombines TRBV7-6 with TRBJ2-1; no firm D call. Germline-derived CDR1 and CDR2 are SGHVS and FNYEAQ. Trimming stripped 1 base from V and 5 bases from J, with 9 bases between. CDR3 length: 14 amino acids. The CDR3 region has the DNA TGTGCCAGCAGCTTAGTCCAGCCACACAATGAGCAGTTCTTC. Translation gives CASSLVQPHNEQFF.

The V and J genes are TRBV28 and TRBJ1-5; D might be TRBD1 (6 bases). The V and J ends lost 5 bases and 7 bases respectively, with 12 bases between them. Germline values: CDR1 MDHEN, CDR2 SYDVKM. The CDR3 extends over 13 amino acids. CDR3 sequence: CASSRQEGQPQHF. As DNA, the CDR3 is TGTGCCAGCAGTCGACAGGAAGGGCAGCCCCAGCATTTT.

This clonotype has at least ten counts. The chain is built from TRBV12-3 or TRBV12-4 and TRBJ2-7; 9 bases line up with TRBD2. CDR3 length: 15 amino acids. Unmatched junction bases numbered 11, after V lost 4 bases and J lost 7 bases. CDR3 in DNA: TGTGCCAGCAGTTATAGCGGGAGAGGGCTACGGGAGCAGTACTTC. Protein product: CASSYSGRGLREQYF.

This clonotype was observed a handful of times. Here the CDR3 DNA reads TGTGCCAGCAGTACCGGGACCCGCGGGGGGTACGAGCAGTACTTC. It codes for CASSTGTRGGYEQYF. The J gene is TRBJ2-7, the V gene TRBV28; 8 nucleotides match TRBD2. The V and J ends lost 5 bases and 4 bases, in that order; junction bases with no gene match: 10. Germline assignment: CDR1 MDHEN and CDR2 SYDVKM. CDR3 length: 15 residues.

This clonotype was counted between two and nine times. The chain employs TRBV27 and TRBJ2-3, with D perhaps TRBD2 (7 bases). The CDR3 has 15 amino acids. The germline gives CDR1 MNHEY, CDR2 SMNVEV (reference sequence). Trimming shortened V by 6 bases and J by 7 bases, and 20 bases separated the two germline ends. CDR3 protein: CASSSTGWGGNTQYF. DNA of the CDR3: TGTGCCAGCAGCTCGACCGGGTGGGGGGGCAATACGCAGTATTTT.

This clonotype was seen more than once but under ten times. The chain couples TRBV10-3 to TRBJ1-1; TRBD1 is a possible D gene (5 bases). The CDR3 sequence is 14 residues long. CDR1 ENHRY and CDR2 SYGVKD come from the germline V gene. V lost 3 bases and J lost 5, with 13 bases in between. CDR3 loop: CAISEGQGKTEAFF. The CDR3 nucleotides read TGTGCCATCAGTGAAGGTCAGGGCAAGACTGAAGCTTTCTTT.

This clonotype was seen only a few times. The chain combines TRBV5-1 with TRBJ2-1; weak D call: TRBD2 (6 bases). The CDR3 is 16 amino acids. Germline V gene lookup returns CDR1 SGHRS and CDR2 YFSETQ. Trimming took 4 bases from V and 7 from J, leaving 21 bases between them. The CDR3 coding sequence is TGCGCCAGCAGCAATCCCGACCCGACTAGGAGGAATGAGCAGTTCTTC. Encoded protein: CASSNPDPTRRNEQFF.

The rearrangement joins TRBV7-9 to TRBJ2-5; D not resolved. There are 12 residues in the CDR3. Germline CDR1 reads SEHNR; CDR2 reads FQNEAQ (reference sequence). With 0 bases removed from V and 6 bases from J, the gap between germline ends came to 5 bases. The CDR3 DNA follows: TGTGCCAGCAGCTTAGCGTTGAAGACCCAGTACTTC. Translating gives CASSLALKTQYF.

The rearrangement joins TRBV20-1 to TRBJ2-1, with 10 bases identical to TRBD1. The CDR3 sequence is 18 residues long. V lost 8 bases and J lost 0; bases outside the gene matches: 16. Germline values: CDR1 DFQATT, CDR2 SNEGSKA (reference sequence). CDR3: CSPSKIPGQGSSYNEQFF. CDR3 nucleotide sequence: TGCAGTCCCTCAAAAATCCCGGGACAGGGGAGCTCCTACAATGAGCAGTTCTTC.

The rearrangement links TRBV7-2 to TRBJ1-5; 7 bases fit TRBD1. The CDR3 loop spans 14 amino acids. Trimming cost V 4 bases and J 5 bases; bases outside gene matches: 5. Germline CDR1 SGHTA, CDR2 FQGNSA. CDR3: CASSSGGGHQPQHF. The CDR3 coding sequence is TGTGCCAGCAGCTCAGGGGGGGGGCATCAGCCCCAGCATTTT.

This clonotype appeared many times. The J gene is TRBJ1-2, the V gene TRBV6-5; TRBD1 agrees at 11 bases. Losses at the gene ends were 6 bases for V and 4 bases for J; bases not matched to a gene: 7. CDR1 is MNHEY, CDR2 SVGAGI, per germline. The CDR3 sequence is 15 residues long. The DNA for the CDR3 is TGTGCCAGCAGCAATCCCGGGACAGGGGGCTATGGCTACACCTTC. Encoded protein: CASSNPGTGGYGYTF.

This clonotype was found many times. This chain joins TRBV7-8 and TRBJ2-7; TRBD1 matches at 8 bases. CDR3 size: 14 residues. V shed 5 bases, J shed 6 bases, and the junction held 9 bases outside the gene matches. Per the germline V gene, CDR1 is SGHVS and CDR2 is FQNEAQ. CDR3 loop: CASSPQTGEGEQYF. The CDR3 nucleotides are TGTGCCAGCAGCCCCCAGACAGGGGAAGGCGAGCAGTACTTC.

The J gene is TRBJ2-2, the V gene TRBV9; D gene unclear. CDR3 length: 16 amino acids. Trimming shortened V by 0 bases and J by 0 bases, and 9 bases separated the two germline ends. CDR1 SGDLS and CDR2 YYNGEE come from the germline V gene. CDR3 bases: TGTGCCAGCAGCGTAGGGGTTGCGGCGAACACCGGGGAGCTGTTTTTT. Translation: CASSVGVAANTGELFF.

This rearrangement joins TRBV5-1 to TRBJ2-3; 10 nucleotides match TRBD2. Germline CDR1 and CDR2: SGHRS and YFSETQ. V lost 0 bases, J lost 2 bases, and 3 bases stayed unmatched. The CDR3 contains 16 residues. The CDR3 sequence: CASSLASGGFTDTQYF. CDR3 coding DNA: TGCGCCAGCAGCTTGGCTAGCGGGGGCTTCACAGATACGCAGTATTTT.

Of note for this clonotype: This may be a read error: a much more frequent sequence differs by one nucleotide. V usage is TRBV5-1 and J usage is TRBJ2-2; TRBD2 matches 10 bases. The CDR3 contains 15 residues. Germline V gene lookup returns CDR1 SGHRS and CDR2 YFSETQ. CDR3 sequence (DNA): TGCGCCAGCAGCTTGGCACTAGCGGGGCCCGGGCAGCTGTTTTTT. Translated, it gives CASSLALAGPGQLFF.

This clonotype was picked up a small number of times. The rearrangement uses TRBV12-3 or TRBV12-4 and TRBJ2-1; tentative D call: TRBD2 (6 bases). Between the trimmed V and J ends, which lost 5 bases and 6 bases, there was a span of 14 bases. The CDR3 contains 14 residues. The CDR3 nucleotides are TGTGCCAGCAGTCCGCTGATGGGGGGCAATGAGCAGTTCTTC. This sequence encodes CASSPLMGGNEQFF.

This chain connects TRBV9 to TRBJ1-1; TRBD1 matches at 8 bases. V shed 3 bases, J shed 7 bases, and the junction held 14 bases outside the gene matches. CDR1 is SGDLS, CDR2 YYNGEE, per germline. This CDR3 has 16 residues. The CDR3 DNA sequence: TGTGCCAGCAGCGGACTTCAGGGGGCAAAAGACAATGAAGCTTTCTTT. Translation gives CASSGLQGAKDNEAFF.

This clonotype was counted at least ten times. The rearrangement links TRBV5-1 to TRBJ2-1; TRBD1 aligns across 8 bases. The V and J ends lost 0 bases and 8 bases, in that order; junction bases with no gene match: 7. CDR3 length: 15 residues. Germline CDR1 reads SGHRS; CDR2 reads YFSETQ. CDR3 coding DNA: TGCGCCAGCAGCTTGGTAGCAGGGGGCTCCGATGAGCAGTTCTTC. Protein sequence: CASSLVAGGSDEQFF.